This TCR beta chain was captured by sequencing in a study of T cell changes during pregnancy in multiple sclerosis. Sequencing used immunoSEQ multiplex PCR; TCRdb keeps in-frame clones, though not all of them. The data show fewer than 110,000 clones, 85% to 95% seen once. The CDR3 consists of 14 residues. Germline V gene sequence: CDR1 LGHNA, CDR2 YNFKEQ. V shed 4 bases and J 6 bases; nucleotides not matched to a gene: 5. The sequencing here drew on peripheral blood, taken in the third trimester of pregnancy. This chain links TRBV4-2 with TRBJ1-5, with 8 positions matching TRBD1. This receptor was taken from a female donor in good health, enrolled as a control in a pregnancy study. The CDR3 nucleotides are TGTGCCAGCAGCCCGACAGGGGCGGCTCAGCCCCAGCATTTT. Its translation: CASSPTGAAQPQHF.